This T cell receptor beta chain was captured by sequencing in a study of T cell changes during pregnancy in multiple sclerosis. TCRdb keeps only in-frame clones here, not all; method: immunoSEQ multiplex PCR. The sample lists about 130,000 clones; 96% were seen once. This clone came up once. The germline V gene has CDR1 SEHNR and CDR2 FQNEAQ (reference sequence). This CDR3 comprises 14 residues. V lost 6 bases to trimming and J lost 3 bases; unmatched junction nucleotides: 4. This sequence joins TRBV7-9 and TRBJ1-4, with 7 bases that match TRBD1. Sample: peripheral blood, taken after pregnancy. The source of this sequence is a female donor with multiple sclerosis, enrolled in a pregnancy study. This CDR3 is CASRRTGSNEKLFF. In nucleotides, the CDR3 is TGTGCCAGCAGACGGACAGGCTCTAATGAAAAACTGTTTTTT.